This T cell receptor beta chain is drawn from a study of cytomegalovirus exposure and HLA in healthy donors (TCRdb year 2017). Some background on the complete study: According to an earlier analysis of around 600 of the donors, about 180 million T cells yielded 120 million or so unique TCR beta sequences and about 300 Gb of sequence data. HLA typing covered class I and class II loci at four-digit resolution. To predict cytomegalovirus infection status, the study brought together high-throughput TCR immunosequencing, statistical association of individual TCRs with disease status, and machine learning. Among the approximately 400 genotyped donors, 81% belonged to the genetic ancestry cluster associated with self-reported Caucasian donors. A later analysis re-analyzed previously published TCR beta repertoires from hundreds of donors and added high-resolution HLA genotyping to study TCR occurrence patterns. Every repertoire in the discovery cohort had been generated on one and the same sequencing platform. On average, 235,054 unique TCR beta nucleotide sequences were sequenced per donor among more than 350 genotyped donors of the cohort, with around 19% of those sequences being non-productive. Alongside the repertoire data, information on donor age, sex, ethnicity and CMV serostatus was compiled. A later genetic analysis took genome-wide SNP genotypes for about 65% of the 666 donors and used that subset as a discovery cohort. In addition to the first cohort of 650 to 800 subjects, a separate validation cohort of 120 different subjects was used. The study aimed to test whether signatures of past pathogen exposure could be identified by cataloging public T cell receptors. Roughly 300 gigabases of sequencing data and tens of millions of unique TCR sequences were included in an early release covering about 620 HLA-typed donors. The number of typed donors differed by locus: about 620-630 for A, B, C, DRB1 and DQB1; approximately 540 for DQA1; over 600 for DPA1; and about 450 for DPB1. Roughly 5 DR-DQ haplotypes were handled as single units for association and clustering because linkage in the cohort was strong. An earlier analysis of fewer than 750 of the donors used high-throughput TCR beta sequencing to judge whether each TCR beta V gene segment behaved as functional or pseudogenic. Rather than using new phenotypic data, the later analysis identified candidate immune exposures from TCR beta sequences and from how often those sequences occurred across donors. Using immunosequencing, the study profiled T cell repertoires from fewer than 850 subjects and related those repertoires to cytomegalovirus serostatus.

The library was obtained by the immunoSEQ multiplex PCR assay. For the multiplex PCR, a mixture combining 60 forward primers for TCR Vbeta segments and 13 reverse primers for TCR Jbeta segments was used. The CDR3 region of rearranged TCR beta genes was amplified from genomic DNA with a multiplex PCR assay. On the Illumina HiSeq System, the amplified TCR beta libraries were sequenced as 87-base-pair reads. In the paper's pipeline: In a later analysis, roughly 80 million unique TCR beta chains were counted across the roughly 670 repertoires, and roughly 11 million of these chains were shared by at least two donors. Raw reads were error-corrected and collapsed into unique sequences with a nearest-neighbor algorithm that merged closely related sequences to remove PCR and sequencing errors. To assign V, D and J gene segments, CDR3 sequences were aligned to IMGT reference sequences. Each retained sequence needed at least a six-nucleotide match to both a V gene segment and a J gene segment. Rearrangements were called productive when the CDR3 lacked stop codons and stayed in frame with V and J; all others were non-productive. CDR3 was defined according to IMGT convention as the region running from the second conserved V-encoded cysteine to the conserved J-encoded phenylalanine. Sequences without an unambiguous match to a single V gene segment were excluded from the earlier analysis of almost 600 of the donors. In an earlier analysis of around 600 of the donors, V segments were called functional above 56.7% productive rearrangements and were called segregating when the between-donor standard deviation exceeded 5%. To diagnose cytomegalovirus status from the catalog of TCR beta chain sequences, a statistical classification framework was built. V and J gene assignment, in a later analysis, came from comparing TCR nucleotide sequences with IMGT/GENE-DB human TR gene sequences. A later analysis assigned CDR3 sequences and most-parsimonious VDJ recombination scenarios with the TCRdist pipeline. In a later analysis, each TCR beta chain was defined by its CDR3 amino acid sequence together with its V-gene family, and reads lacking a unique V-gene family were excluded. A later analysis removed roughly 590 highly shared, low-generation-probability nucleotide sequences to deal with suspected cross-contamination and a sequencing artifact. For each public chain, a later analysis derived a clonal expansion index from normalized ranks of inferred template counts within each repertoire. In a later analysis, generation probabilities were computed using a VDJ recombination model fitted to out-of-frame rearrangements, and the results were checked against IGoR. In a later analysis, hypergeometric tests were used to score TCR-TCR, TCR-HLA and TCR-CMV co-occurrence, with a repertoire-size bias correction applied to TCR pairs. In a later analysis, false discovery rates were estimated by permuting HLA or CMV assignments 20 times. In a later analysis, co-occurring TCRs were grouped using DBSCAN, and TCRdist sequence similarity was added for clustering within HLA-allele-positive subsets. Repertoires with fewer than 30,000 or more than 120,000 public chains, plus five repertoires with anomalous nucleotide sharing, were excluded from co-occurrence clustering. Here the immuneACCESS table is served through TCRdb, limited to in-frame sequences with V and J called. Missing clones are a known gap in these copies; in checked studies unresolved V genes cover under half, and the rest lacks a known reason. V and J calls and clone size are copied from that table; D and trimming were computed from the DNA. The sample table records some 200,000 clones; roughly 80% of these occur just once. The top ten constitute 3.8% of the sample.

Comment on this clone: Its antigen is not yet known. Per-base quality was not reported, and no clone a single base away is much larger than it.

The CDR3, cysteine through phenylalanine, is 14 amino acids long. Only the CDR3 portion is preserved as DNA: 42 bases, with reading frame beginning at the first base. From a lookup of the germline V gene, CDR1 and CDR2 are SGHTA and FQGNSA. V was cut back by 5 bases and J by 2 bases, leaving a gap of 13 bases between them. On the study overall, not on this receptor specifically: In both the original and validation cohorts, the classifier was reported to diagnose cytomegalovirus status with high specificity and sensitivity. A total of about 180 TCR beta chains were listed by the study as associated with cytomegalovirus. Immune exposure information for the cohort was limited to CMV serostatus. Because counts were too low, 15 or so rarely observed V segments, including chromosome 9 orphons, were excluded from the earlier analysis of 500 to 700 of the donors. According to the authors, the approach could potentially be generalized to other disease states and immunological phenotypes. A few of the identified cytomegalovirus-associated TCR beta chains were confirmed in vitro to be specific for cytomegalovirus antigens. Most CMV-associated TCR beta chains appeared to be HLA-restricted in a later analysis, and the HLA associations seemed to be driven largely by CMV exposure. In a later analysis, HLA-associated TCR beta chains were found to be more clonally expanded and to have lower generation probabilities than equally common non-associated chains. Some IMGT-functional V segments, including TRBV6-2 and TRBV6-3, could not be told apart with the 87-base-pair reads, so those segments were excluded. In a later analysis, several top co-occurrence clusters were reported to appear linked to parvovirus B19, influenza, CMV and Epstein-Barr virus. Because some donors lacked HLA typing at each locus, the association tests relied only on the typed subset. An association between a missense DCLRE1C variant and V-gene and J-gene trimming of TCR beta chains was found in a later genetic analysis and replicated in an independent cohort. A further reported finding was that TCR beta sequences accurately predicted the HLA-A and HLA-B alleles for most subjects in the first cohort. A cluster of highly shared sequence variants was judged likely to represent a technical artifact of the sequencing pipeline. In an earlier analysis of roughly 500 of the donors, most TCR beta V segments appeared in productive rearrangements about 87% or about 30% of the time, broadly matching IMGT annotations. Compared with the approximately 720-donor mean, donors in an Asian-associated ancestry cluster had fewer N-insertions in productive TCRs, according to a later genetic analysis. While some public TCRs were present in many individuals, most TCR sequences turned up only very rarely across donors. This cohort had only TCR beta chains sequenced, and the lack of alpha or paired-chain data limited which features could be detected. Roughly uniform sequencing depth across donors was assumed in presence/absence analyses, although this assumption may not hold. Specific HLA alleles were associated with 15,000 to 20,000 TCR beta sequences at a false discovery rate of 0.05 in a later analysis. In a later analysis, the rate of TCR association differed among HLA loci, with DRB1 alleles having the most associated TCRs and HLA-C alleles having the fewest. When HLA alleles, especially DR and DQ, strongly co-occurred, attributing TCR associations to individual alleles was difficult. Correlated functional status among segregating V segments might reflect linkage disequilibrium, but an unknown experimental factor could not be ruled out.

The cohort was made up of approximately 670 healthy bone marrow donors. At the time of sampling, all cohort members were nominally healthy, though unrecorded immune exposures were likely present. The donor was CMV seronegative and was included in the group of a few hundred seronegative cohort members. A peripheral blood sample was collected from each donor, and TCR beta sequencing was performed on peripheral blood mononuclear cells. The Qiagen DNeasy Blood Extraction Kit was used to extract genomic DNA from the blood cell samples. The clonotype was recovered from a man in his forties or fifties in good health and CMV-seronegative. The sequenced sample consisted of PBMCs. The sequence links TRBV7-2 to TRBJ2-7; a weak D assignment points to TRBD2 (6 bases agree). The CDR3: CASSLSRGTYEQYF. The DNA sequence is TGTGCCAGCAGCCTCTCTCGGGGGACCTACGAGCAGTACTTC.